The next 25 T cell receptor delta chains were all read from a single sample in a study of gamma-delta T cells after stem cell transplantation. TCRdb re-called the RT-PCR reads with CATT. The profile covers fewer than 3,000 delta-chain clones, with 44% appearing a single time and less than 25% taken by the ten largest. Specimen: gamma-delta T cells. All receptors come from a human donor. It is not recorded whose cells these are; they may come from a transplant donor.

To note about this clone: In the same sample, other DNA sequences code for this CDR3. This sequence joins TRDV2 and TRDJ1, with TRDD3 identical over 12 bases. V was pared by 3 bases and J by 6 bases, with 10 bases of the junction left unmatched. The CDR3 covers 16 residues. Germline CDR1 GEAIGNYY, CDR2 EKD. DNA of the CDR3: TGTGCCTGTGACCACGTACTGGGGGATACCCCGAATAAACTCATCTTT. Translation gives CACDHVLGDTPNKLIF.

The chain couples TRDV2 to TRDJ1, with 10 bases fitting TRDD3. The germline gives CDR1 GEAIGNYY, CDR2 EKD. V shed 4 bases and J 0 bases; nucleotides not matched to a gene: 13. CDR3 size: 18 residues. As DNA, the CDR3 is TGTGCCTGTGATTCCCTTACTGGGGGATCTTTATACACCGATAAACTCATCTTT. It yields the protein CACDSLTGGSLYTDKLIF.

The rearrangement uses TRDV1 and TRDJ1; weak D call: TRDD2 (9 bases). The CDR3 runs 20 residues. From germline, CDR1 is TSWWSYY and CDR2 QGS. Trimming left V 2 bases short and J 0 bases short, with 25 bases between. The CDR3 DNA reads as TGTGCTCTTGGGGAAGACGATCCTTCCTACTGGGGGGAACACACCGATAAACTCATCTTT. This encodes CALGEDDPSYWGEHTDKLIF.

For this clone: The same CDR3 also results from other DNA sequences found in this sample. V gene TRDV2 combines with J gene TRDJ1; 13 bases align to TRDD3. Germline-derived CDR1 and CDR2 are GEAIGNYY and EKD. The junction had 15 bases not matched to a gene; V was cut back by 0 bases and J by 0 bases. The CDR3 extends over 21 amino acids. The CDR3, as DNA: TGTGCCTGTGACACCATGAGGACTGGGGGATACGTCATCCCGTACACCGATAAACTCATCTTT. Amino acids: CACDTMRTGGYVIPYTDKLIF.

Worth noting for this clone: A single base separates this from a much larger clone, so it may be a read error. The J gene is TRDJ1, the V gene TRDV2, with 9 bases identical to TRDD3. This CDR3 has 18 residues. Germline V gene data show CDR1 as GEAIGNYY and CDR2 as EKD. CDR3 sequence (DNA): TGTGCCCGTGACGCCATTAACTGGGGGACTTGGAACACCGATAAACTCATCTTT. This encodes CARDAINWGTWNTDKLIF.

As regards this clone: This may be a read error, as it is one base from a much larger clone. The chain combines TRDV2 with TRDJ1; TRDD3 aligns across 9 bases. The CDR3 has 18 amino acids. Losses at the gene ends were 4 bases for V and 3 bases for J; bases not matched to a gene: 17. Per the germline V gene, CDR1 is GEAIGNYY and CDR2 is EKD. CDR3 residues: CACERLKSAGDTPDKLIF. The DNA for the CDR3 is TGTGCCTGTGAGCGGCTGAAGAGTGCGGGGGATACTCCCGATAAACTCATCTTT.

As regards this clone: A much larger clone sits a single nucleotide away, making a read error possible. This CDR3 is CACDTLIHKDNTDKHIF. CDR3 bases: TGTGCCTGTGACACCCTCATCCACAAAGATAACACCGATAAACACATCTTT. V is TRDV2 and J is TRDJ1; D ambiguous. The CDR3 covers 17 residues. Germline lookup yields CDR1 GEAIGNYY and CDR2 EKD.

By frequency in the sample, this clone is large (0.1 to 1%). The chain links TRDV2 to TRDJ1; D call uncertain. V shed 3 bases and J shed 0 bases, with 10 bases lying between them. The CDR3 contains 14 residues. The germline CDR1 and CDR2 sequences are GEAIGNYY and EKD. The CDR3, as DNA: TGTGCCTGTGACGCGCTAGCGTACACCGATAAACTCATCTTT. Residues: CACDALAYTDKLIF.

With regard to this clone: Other DNA sequences within the sample encode an identical CDR3. The V gene is TRDV2, the J gene TRDJ1; 7 bases fit TRDD3. CDR1 and CDR2 (germline): GEAIGNYY, EKD. Trimming cost V 0 bases and J 9 bases; bases outside gene matches: 21. CDR3 length: 18 amino acids. CDR3 in DNA: TGTGCCTGTGACACCCTTTTTCCAGGCGAGGGGATAGAGTTAGAACTCATCTTT. It specifies CACDTLFPGEGIELELIF.

This clone occurred a few times. The chain employs TRDV2 and TRDJ1; 8 bases fit TRDD3. The CDR3 is 17 amino acids. V gave up 0 bases and J gave up 4 bases; unmatched junction bases: 12. Germline lookup yields CDR1 GEAIGNYY and CDR2 EKD. The CDR3: CACDTIVLGAQFDKLIF. Written as DNA, the CDR3 is TGTGCCTGTGACACCATCGTACTGGGGGCTCAATTCGATAAACTCATCTTT.

On this clone: This sample also contains other DNA sequences that code for the same CDR3. J is TRDJ1 and V is TRDV2; 11 bases align to TRDD3. Germline V lookup: CDR1 GEAIGNYY, CDR2 EKD. The CDR3 sequence is 19 residues long. After removal of 0 bases from V and 0 bases from J, the junction contained 11 bases not matched to a gene. DNA of the CDR3: TGTGCCTGTGACACCACCCACTACCTACTGGGGGATAACACCGATAAACTCATCTTT. Protein product: CACDTTHYLLGDNTDKLIF.

The chain uses TRDV1 and TRDJ1; D ambiguous. Germline V CDR1 and CDR2: TSWWSYY, QGS. Deletions cut 2 bases from V and 0 bases from J, with 10 bases between. This CDR3 spans 15 amino acids. The CDR3 region has the DNA TGTGCTCTTGGGGAAGCACTCGGTTACACCGATAAACTCATCTTT. Its protein product is CALGEALGYTDKLIF.

This clone came up a few times. The chain has TRDV2 and TRDJ1; 8 bases agree with TRDD3. The CDR3 extends over 20 amino acids. Unmatched junction bases numbered 17, after V lost 0 bases and J lost 0 bases. In germline, CDR1 is GEAIGNYY, CDR2 EKD. For the CDR3, the DNA is TGTGCCTGTGACACCGTCGCGCAGCCGACTGGGGGTTCATACACCGATAAACTCATCTTT. Translated: CACDTVAQPTGGSYTDKLIF.

This clone turned up a few times. V gene TRDV2 combines with J gene TRDJ3, with 7 positions matching TRDD3. The CDR3 spans 18 residues. After removal of 4 bases from V and 1 base from J, the junction contained 9 bases not matched to a gene. From germline, CDR1 is GEAIGNYY and CDR2 EKD. CDR3 sequence: CACDLGWGGSWDTRQMFF. CDR3 nucleotide sequence: TGTGCCTGTGATCTAGGCTGGGGGGGTTCCTGGGACACCCGACAGATGTTTTTC.

This clone was seen only a few times. The V and J genes are TRDV2 and TRDJ1; TRDD3 agrees at 12 bases. Trimming at V came to 0 bases and at J to 10 bases, leaving 32 bases not matched to a gene. The CDR3 covers 23 residues. Germline V gives CDR1 GEAIGNYY, CDR2 EKD. In DNA, the CDR3 is TGTGCCTGTGACACCGCTCGTTCCCCAAGCGAACTGGGGGATACTTTACGTCCCAGGGGACTCATCTTT. Residues: CACDTARSPSELGDTLRPRGLIF.

This clone was observed a handful of times. V is TRDV2 and J is TRDJ1, with 7 bases fitting TRDD3. Germline V gene lookup returns CDR1 GEAIGNYY and CDR2 EKD. The CDR3 is 17 amino acids. Germline trimming cut 0 bases from V and 5 bases from J; bases unmatched to any gene: 14. For the CDR3, the DNA is TGTGCCTGTGACACCGTGCTGGGGGCCAAGACCGATGATAAACTCATCTTT. Its translation is CACDTVLGAKTDDKLIF.

The chain uses TRDV1 and TRDJ1; D may be TRDD1 (5 bases). Trimming took 4 bases from V and 1 from J, leaving 28 bases between them. Germline V gene lookup returns CDR1 TSWWSYY and CDR2 QGS. CDR3 length: 20 residues. The CDR3 protein is CALGATSLNSAGEATDKLIF. The CDR3 region has the DNA TGTGCTCTTGGGGCCACTTCACTGAATAGCGCGGGAGAGGCCACCGATAAACTCATCTTT.

Turning to this clone: This clone may be a read error of a much larger clone one base away. J is TRDJ1 and V is TRDV2, with a possible D match to TRDD3 (5 bases). CDR1 and CDR2 from the germline V gene are GEAIGNYY and EKD. The CDR3 covers 13 residues. V lost 3 bases and J lost 6, with 13 bases in between. CDR3 nucleotides: TGTGCCTGTGACTGTCTTGGGGAAAATAAACTCATCTTT. Protein sequence: CACDCLGENKLIF.

Concerning this clone itself: It is likely a read error: a sequence one base away is far more abundant. This specimen includes other DNA sequences encoding the same CDR3. The V gene is TRDV2, the J gene TRDJ1; 9 nucleotides match TRDD3. Germline lookup yields CDR1 GEAIGNYY and CDR2 EKD. The CDR3 spans 18 residues. V shed 1 base and J 0 bases; nucleotides not matched to a gene: 11. This CDR3 reads CACDTLLGENKYTDKLIF. CDR3 DNA: TGTGCCTGTGACACTTTACTGGGGGAGAATAAGTACACCGATAAACTCATCTTT.

CDR3 coding DNA: TGTGCCTGTGACACCCTCAGCGGTTACTGGGGGATGCAGGACGATAAACTCATCTTT. As protein: CACDTLSGYWGMQDDKLIF. The J gene is TRDJ1, the V gene TRDV2, with 10 nucleotides matching TRDD3. The J segment lost 4 bases and the V segment lost 0 bases, leaving 16 bases of the junction unmatched. There are 19 residues in the CDR3. Germline values: CDR1 GEAIGNYY, CDR2 EKD.

As concerns this clone: This may be a read error: a much more frequent sequence differs by one nucleotide. V gene TRDV2 combines with J gene TRDJ1; 7 bases agree with TRDD3. The V gene end was trimmed by 0 bases and the J gene end by 0 bases; junction bases not matched to a gene: 12. Germline V lookup: CDR1 GEAIGNYY, CDR2 EKD. The CDR3 is 18 amino acids. CDR3 in amino acids: CACDTVLGNTLYTDKLIF. The CDR3 region has the DNA TGTGCCTGTGACACCGTACTGGGGAATACGTTGTACACCGATAAACTCATCTTT.

About this clone: A much more abundant neighbour one base away suggests this may be a read error. This rearrangement joins TRDV2 to TRDJ1, with 13 bases fitting TRDD3. V trimming: 0 bases; J trimming: 4 bases; junction bases outside the gene matches: 16. The CDR3 is made up of 20 amino acids. The germline gives CDR1 GEAIGNYY, CDR2 EKD. DNA for the CDR3: TGTGCCTGTGACACCGTGCGTACTGGGGGATACGCAGTTTCAAACGATAAACTCATCTTT. Protein product: CACDTVRTGGYAVSNDKLIF.

The V gene is TRDV1, the J gene TRDJ1, with 7 positions matching TRDD3. This CDR3 has 21 residues. J lost 1 base, V lost 1 base, and 21 bases had no gene match. Germline V gene data show CDR1 as TSWWSYY and CDR2 as QGS. CDR3 DNA sequence: TGTGCTCTTGGGGAACCTTTCCCTGTACTGGGGTATGCCCGTCGCACCGATAAACTCATCTTT. It is translated as CALGEPFPVLGYARRTDKLIF.

In its sample, this clone was seen a few times. The likely explanation is a read error, given a far larger clone one base away. Different DNA sequences within this sample yield the same CDR3. The chain joins TRDV2 to TRDJ1; D might be TRDD2 or TRDD3, each matching 9 bases. This CDR3 spans 18 amino acids. The germline V and J ends were trimmed by 2 bases and 6 bases, with 27 bases remaining between them. Looked up from germline, CDR1 is GEAIGNYY and CDR2 is EKD. CDR3 sequence reads: CACDSLPTSGGSGHKLIF. The DNA of the CDR3 is TGTGCCTGTGACAGCCTTCCTACTTCTGGGGGATCAGGCCATAAACTCATCTTT.

This clone is deemed large. This sequence joins TRDV2 and TRDJ1; 7 bases line up with TRDD2. CDR1 is GEAIGNYY, CDR2 EKD, per germline. The CDR3 consists of 18 residues. V lost 3 bases and J lost 6; bases outside the gene matches: 21. The CDR3 region has the DNA TGTGCCTGTGACCCAGTGGGCCTTCCTCGCGTTGTGGGACATAAACTCATCTTT. This translates into CACDPVGLPRVVGHKLIF.